This T cell receptor beta chain was documented in a study of identical twins. Whole-study findings and limits: Invariant MAIT and iNKT cells could partly confound zero-insertion analyses. The study found weaker excess twin sharing in beta out-of-frame sequences.

Each cDNA held unique molecular identifiers, and template switching gave it a universal primer site. TCRdb called the 5' RACE reads again in MiXCR, with one record for every CDR3 protein. The top ten hold around 1.7% of the sample, which has 640,000 or so distinct CDR3 sequences, less than 7% seen once. This clonotype was observed many times. Its antigen is unknown. This receptor was identified in a man aged 18 to 30 in good health. Sample: naive T cells sorted from blood.

The CDR3 reads CASSLWGTANTGELFF. The DNA for the CDR3 is TGTGCCAGCAGTTTATGGGGGACTGCGAACACCGGGGAGCTGTTTTTT. This chain joins TRBV12-3 or TRBV12-4 and TRBJ2-2, with D possibly TRBD2 on 6 matching bases. V lost 2 bases, J lost 0 bases, and 10 bases lay in between. This CDR3 is 16 amino acids long.